This entry lists 6 T cell receptor beta chains sequenced from one sample in a study of cytomegalovirus exposure and HLA in healthy donors. Here immunoSEQ multiplex PCR was the method, and the copy in TCRdb shows in-frame clones only, minus some. The sample has roughly 65,000 clones; roughly 94% are singletons. Sequenced material: PBMCs. These receptors came from a man between 18 and 29 years old in good health and CMV-seropositive.

This chain connects TRBV4-1 to TRBJ1-2; perhaps TRBD1 as D (5 bases). Trimming shortened V by 3 bases and J by 4 bases, and 15 bases separated the two germline ends. This CDR3 spans 15 amino acids. Germline V gene lookup returns CDR1 MGHRA and CDR2 YSYEKL. The CDR3 here is CASSHPPSGAYGYTF. The DNA of the CDR3 is TGCGCCAGCAGCCATCCCCCTTCTGGGGCCTATGGCTACACCTTC.

A single count supports this clone. The chain employs TRBV7-8 and TRBJ2-5, with D unresolved. This CDR3 contains 14 residues. Germline values: CDR1 SGHVS, CDR2 FQNEAQ. V shed 1 base and J shed 3 bases, with 9 bases lying between them. CDR3 protein: CASSLDPVKETQYF. The CDR3 bases are TGTGCCAGCAGCTTAGATCCAGTAAAAGAGACCCAGTACTTC.

V is TRBV6-4 and J is TRBJ2-1, with 10 nucleotides matching TRBD2. The germline CDR1 and CDR2 sequences are MRHNA and SNTAGT. V shed 0 bases, J shed 6 bases, and the junction held 11 bases outside the gene matches. This CDR3 is 18 amino acids long. CDR3 protein: CASSDSNLRLAGVNEQFF. In DNA form, the CDR3 reads TGTGCCAGCAGTGACTCGAATCTCCGCCTAGCGGGAGTCAATGAGCAGTTCTTC.

V and J are TRBV6-6 and TRBJ2-7; no clear D. CDR1 and CDR2 (germline): MNHNY, SVGAGI (reference sequence). The CDR3 has 13 residues. V gave up 2 bases and J gave up 7 bases, with 12 bases separating them. The chain's CDR3 is CASSYLNMREQYF. CDR3 coding DNA: TGTGCCAGCAGTTACCTTAACATGAGGGAGCAGTACTTC.

Only one count was recorded for this clone. This chain uses TRBV28 with TRBJ2-7, with D unclear. The V gene lost 1 base and the J gene lost 7 bases, with 11 bases spanning the gap. There are 13 residues in the CDR3. The germline V gene encodes CDR1 MDHEN and CDR2 SYDVKM. CDR3 sequence reads: CASSLSPKQEQYF. DNA for the CDR3: TGTGCCAGCAGTTTATCCCCAAAACAGGAGCAGTACTTC.

This sequence joins TRBV5-4 and TRBJ2-1; TRBD2 might be the D (6 bases). Germline-derived CDR1 and CDR2 are SGHNT and YYREEE (reference sequence). The CDR3 is 14 amino acids. V was clipped by 4 bases and J by 3 bases, with 11 bases between them. In DNA form, the CDR3 reads TGTGCCAGCAGCCGGGGGATCGACTACAATGAGCAGTTCTTC. It specifies CASSRGIDYNEQFF.